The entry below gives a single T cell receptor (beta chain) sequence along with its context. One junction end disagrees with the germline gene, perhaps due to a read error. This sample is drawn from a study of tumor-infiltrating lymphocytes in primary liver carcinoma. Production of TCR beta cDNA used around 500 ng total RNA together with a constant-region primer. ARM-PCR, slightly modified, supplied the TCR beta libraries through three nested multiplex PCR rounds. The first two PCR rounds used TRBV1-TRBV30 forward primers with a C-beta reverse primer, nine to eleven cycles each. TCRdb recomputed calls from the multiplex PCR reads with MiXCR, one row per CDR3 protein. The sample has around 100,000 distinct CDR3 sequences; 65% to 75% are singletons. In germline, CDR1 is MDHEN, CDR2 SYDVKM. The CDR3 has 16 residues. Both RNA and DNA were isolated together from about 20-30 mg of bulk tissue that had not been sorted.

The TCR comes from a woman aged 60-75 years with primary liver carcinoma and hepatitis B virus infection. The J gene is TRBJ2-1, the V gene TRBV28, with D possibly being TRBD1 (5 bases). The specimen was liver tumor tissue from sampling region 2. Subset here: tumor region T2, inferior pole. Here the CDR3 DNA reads TGTGCCAGCAGTTTACCGACAGCAAGCTCCTACAATGGGCAGTTCTTC. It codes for CASSLPTASSYNGQFF. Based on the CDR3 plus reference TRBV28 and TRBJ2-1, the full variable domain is DVKVTQSSRYLVKRTGEKVFLECVQDMDHENMFWYRQDPGLGLRLIYFSYDVKMKEKGDIPEGYSVSREKKERFSLILESASTNQTSMYLCASSLPTASSYNGQFFGPGTRLTVL.